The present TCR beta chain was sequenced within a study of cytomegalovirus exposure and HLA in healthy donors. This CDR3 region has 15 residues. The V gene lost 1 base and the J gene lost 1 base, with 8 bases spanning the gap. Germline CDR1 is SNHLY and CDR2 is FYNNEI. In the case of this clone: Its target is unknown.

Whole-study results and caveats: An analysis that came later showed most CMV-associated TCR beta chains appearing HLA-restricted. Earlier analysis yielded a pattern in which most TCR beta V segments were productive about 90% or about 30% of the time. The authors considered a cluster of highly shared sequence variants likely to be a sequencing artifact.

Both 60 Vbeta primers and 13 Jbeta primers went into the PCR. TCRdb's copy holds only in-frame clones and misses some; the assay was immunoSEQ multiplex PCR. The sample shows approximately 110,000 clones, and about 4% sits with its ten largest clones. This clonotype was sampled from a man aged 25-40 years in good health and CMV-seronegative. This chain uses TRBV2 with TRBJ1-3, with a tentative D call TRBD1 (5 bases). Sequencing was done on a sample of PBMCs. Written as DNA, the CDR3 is TGTGCCAGCAGTGAAGAGGGGTGGTCTGGAAACACCATATATTTT. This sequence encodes CASSEEGWSGNTIYF.